This T cell receptor beta chain was sequenced during a study of blood T cell repertoires in COVID-19. V shed 7 bases and J shed 2 bases, with 15 bases lying between them. CDR1 and CDR2 (germline): MNHEY, SVGEGT. This CDR3 region has 15 residues. This clone showed up just once. Assay used: immunoSEQ multiplex PCR; TCRdb lists only in-frame clones, some missing. Of a few hundred thousand clones listed, around 83% were seen once; the top ten hold approximately 5.4%. This sequence originates from a woman in her forties or fifties who had recovered from COVID-19. The V and J genes are TRBV6-2 or TRBV6-3 and TRBJ1-5; D perhaps matches TRBD1 (6 bases). Sequencing was carried out using PBMCs or T cells enriched from blood (not recorded which). CDR3: CASTPSRGGNQPQHF. CDR3 DNA: TGTGCCAGCACCCCCAGCAGGGGAGGCAATCAGCCCCAGCATTTT.